This T cell receptor (beta chain) comes out of a study of blood T cell repertoires in COVID-19 (TCRdb year 2020). Concerning the study at large: The collaborator samples originated in the United States, Italy and Spain and spanned the acute and convalescent phases of COVID-19. The material from the prospective study consisted of cDNA or gDNA derived from T cells, B-cell-depleted T cells, or PBMCs. Deeply sampled blood TCRbeta repertoires from subjects exposed to, actively infected with, or recovered from COVID-19 were included in the dataset. The repertoires were released in a freely available public database meant as a resource for research on the immune response to SARS-CoV-2. The samples were drawn from the first 160 participants of the ongoing ImmuneRACE study and from 1,254 subjects provided by 6 global collaborators. A de-identified subject ID, COVID-19 status, age in years and sex were almost always included in the sample metadata. Where available, HLA class I and class II types were taken from metadata supplied by the sample provider and were not determined by assay-based typing.

For CDR1 and CDR2, the germline V gene lists MDHEN and SYDVKM. V lost 7 bases and J lost 0 bases, and the count of bases not matched to a germline gene is 5. From the cysteine through the phenylalanine, the CDR3 covers 15 amino acids. The retained sequence is limited to the CDR3, 45 bases, with the frame set at the first base. The immunoSEQ Assay, a bias-controlled multiplex PCR, was used to amplify TCRbeta CDR3 regions from genomic DNA. On the authors' methods: Nucleated cell counts per sample were estimated from amplification of reference gene primers within the assay. To quantify the absolute abundance of each unique TCRbeta CDR3 rearrangement, sequence reads were collapsed and filtered. For each sample, productive Simpson clonality was calculated as the square root of Simpson's diversity index across productive rearrangements. TCRdb limited this immuneACCESS table to in-frame rearrangements with V and J called. A share of clones is missing; checked studies link under half to unresolved V genes, and the rest is unexplained. V, J and clone size were drawn from that table, and D and trimming were deduced from the DNA. The sample profile shows around 120,000 clones; 90% of them were found once. Jointly, the top ten make up 4% to 5% of the sample.

Details on this clone: Its specific antigen is unknown. Qualities for individual bases were not recorded, and no much larger clone is one base off.

In Seattle, one collaborating source enrolled patients while the infection was active and tracked those patients longitudinally over the course of disease. Each collaborating institution followed its own protocols to collect whole blood in K2EDTA tubes. For TCRbeta analysis, collaborators shipped samples as frozen whole blood, isolated PBMCs, or DNA extracted from either of those sample types. On the study overall, not on this receptor specifically: The quantity of clinical and demographic metadata differed by source and by participant and was supplied without curation.

This clonotype originated in a man in his sixties with COVID-19, enrolled during active disease. The rearrangement combines TRBV28 with TRBJ2-5, and 10 junction bases match TRBD2. The sequenced sample consisted of peripheral blood. CDR3 protein: CASTPGLAHQETQYF. In nucleotide form, the sequence is TGTGCCAGCACCCCGGGACTAGCGCACCAAGAGACCCAGTACTTC.